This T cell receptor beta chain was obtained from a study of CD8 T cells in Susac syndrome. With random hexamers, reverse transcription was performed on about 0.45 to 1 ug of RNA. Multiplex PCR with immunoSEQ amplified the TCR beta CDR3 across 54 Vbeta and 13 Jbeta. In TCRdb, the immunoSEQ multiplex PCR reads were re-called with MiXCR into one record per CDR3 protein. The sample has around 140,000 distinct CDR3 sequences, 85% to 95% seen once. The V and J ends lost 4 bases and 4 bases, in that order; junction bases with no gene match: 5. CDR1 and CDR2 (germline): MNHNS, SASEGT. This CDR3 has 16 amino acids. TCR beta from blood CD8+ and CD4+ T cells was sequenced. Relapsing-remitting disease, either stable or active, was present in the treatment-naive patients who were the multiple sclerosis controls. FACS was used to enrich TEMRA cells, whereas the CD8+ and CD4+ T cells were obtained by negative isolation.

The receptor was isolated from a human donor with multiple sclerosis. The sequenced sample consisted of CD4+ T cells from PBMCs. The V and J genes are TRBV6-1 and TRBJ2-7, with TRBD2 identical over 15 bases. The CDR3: CASSVGLAGGRYEQYF. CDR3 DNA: TGTGCCAGCAGTGTGGGACTAGCGGGAGGTCGATACGAGCAGTACTTC.